This passage covers 29 T cell receptor beta chains from one sample sequenced in a study of blood T cell repertoires in COVID-19. Clones were sequenced by immunoSEQ multiplex PCR, and TCRdb holds only the in-frame ones, with some missing. The data show some 250,000 clones, almost 85% seen once. Sequencing input: PBMCs or T cells enriched from blood (not recorded which). The receptors here all came from a man aged 40-49 years who had recovered from COVID-19.

J is TRBJ2-7 and V is TRBV27; D is uncertain. The CDR3 extends over 15 amino acids. Trimming stripped 6 bases from V and 3 bases from J, with 18 bases between. The germline V gene has CDR1 MNHEY and CDR2 SMNVEV (reference sequence). The CDR3 is CASSRREVSYYEQYF. The DNA of the CDR3 is TGTGCCAGCAGCAGGCGAGAAGTGTCGTACTACGAGCAGTACTTC.

The chain is built from TRBV5-8 and TRBJ1-1; TRBD1 matches at 7 bases. V gave up 6 bases and J gave up 4 bases; unmatched junction bases: 6. This CDR3 is 13 amino acids long. From germline, CDR1 is SGHTS and CDR2 YDEGEE. The CDR3 DNA is TGTGCCAGCACCACACAGGGGCCCACTGAAGCTTTCTTT. It yields the protein CASTTQGPTEAFF. The variable domain in full, with the rest retrieved from reference TRBV5-8 and TRBJ1-1, is EAGVTQSPTHLIKTRGQQATLRCSPISGHTSVYWYQQALGLGLQFLLWYDEGEERNRGNFPPRFSGRQFPNYSSELNVNALELEDSALYLCASTTQGPTEAFFGQGTRLTVV.

The rearrangement joins TRBV5-5 to TRBJ2-1; TRBD1 agrees at 8 bases. The germline CDR1 and CDR2 sequences are SGHKS and YYEKEE (reference sequence). The length of the CDR3 is 16 residues. V dropped 4 bases and J dropped 6; count of bases not matched to a gene: 12. The CDR3 here is CASSRGQGGLTNEQFF. Written as DNA, the CDR3 is TGTGCCAGCAGCCGAGGACAGGGAGGTTTGACCAATGAGCAGTTCTTC.

DNA for the CDR3: TGTGCCAGCAGCTTAGGGGGGCAGGGATCGAGAGACACTGAAGCTTTCTTT. The encoded protein is CASSLGGQGSRDTEAFF. The chain recombines TRBV7-9 with TRBJ1-1, with D possibly TRBD1 on 6 matching bases. This CDR3 contains 17 residues. Deletions cut 1 base from V and 3 bases from J, with 18 bases between. Germline-derived CDR1 and CDR2 are SEHNR and FQNEAQ (reference sequence).

This clone was seen more than once but under ten times. V is TRBV4-1 and J is TRBJ1-6; perhaps TRBD1 as D (6 bases). With 1 base removed from V and 11 bases from J, the gap between germline ends came to 12 bases. The CDR3 is 14 amino acids. CDR1 MGHRA and CDR2 YSYEKL come from the germline V gene. CDR3 protein: CASSQGFTGTPLHF. Written as DNA, the CDR3 is TGCGCCAGCAGCCAAGGGTTCACAGGGACACCCCTCCACTTT.

This clone occurred once. The CDR3 sequence is CAIGTSWISGELFF. DNA for the CDR3: TGTGCCATAGGGACTAGCTGGATTTCCGGGGAGCTGTTTTTT. V gene TRBV7-3 combines with J gene TRBJ2-2; 9 bases agree with TRBD2. Germline V gene data show CDR1 as SGHTA and CDR2 as FQGTGA. J was trimmed by 6 bases and V by 10 bases; bases with no gene match: 9. The CDR3 spans 14 residues.

The CDR3 sequence is CASSEHRVNNEQFF. CDR3 in DNA: TGTGCCAGCAGTGAGCACAGGGTAAACAATGAGCAGTTCTTC. The rearrangement links TRBV2 to TRBJ2-1; TRBD1 is a possible D gene (6 bases). The length of the CDR3 is 14 residues. CDR1 is SNHLY, CDR2 FYNNEI, per germline. The V end was cut by 3 bases, the J end by 5 bases, with 11 bases between. The full variable domain, with the rest looked up from reference TRBV2 and TRBJ2-1, is EPEVTQTPSHQVTQMGQEVILRCVPISNHLYFYWYRQILGQKVEFLVSFYNNEISEKSEIFDDQFSVERPDGSNFTLKIRSTKLEDSAMYFCASSEHRVNNEQFFGPGTRLTVL.

The chain links TRBV2 to TRBJ1-3, with TRBD1 matching 7 bases. The CDR3 extends over 14 amino acids. V shed 2 bases, J shed 2 bases, and the junction held 0 bases outside the gene matches. Germline loops: CDR1 SNHLY, CDR2 FYNNEI. CDR3 sequence (DNA): TGTGCCAGCAGTGAACAGGGGGCTGGAAACACCATATATTTT. Amino acids: CASSEQGAGNTIYF. The whole variable domain, remainder taken from reference TRBV2 and TRBJ1-3, is EPEVTQTPSHQVTQMGQEVILRCVPISNHLYFYWYRQILGQKVEFLVSFYNNEISEKSEIFDDQFSVERPDGSNFTLKIRSTKLEDSAMYFCASSEQGAGNTIYFGEGSWLTVV.

The rearrangement links TRBV14 to TRBJ2-6; D unclear. Trimming stripped 6 bases from V and 0 bases from J, with 9 bases between. CDR3 length: 15 residues. Germline V gene data show CDR1 as SGHDN and CDR2 as FVKESK. Here the CDR3 reads CASRYQYSGANVLTF. The CDR3 region has the DNA TGTGCCAGCAGATATCAGTACTCTGGGGCCAACGTCCTGACTTTC.

In this sample, this clone turned up many times. The rearrangement links TRBV3-1 (or the pseudogene TRBV3-2) to TRBJ2-6, with D maybe TRBD1 (5 bases). Germline loops: CDR1 LGHDT, CDR2 YNNKEL (reference sequence). V lost 0 bases to trimming and J lost 17 bases, with 11 bases between them. The CDR3 runs 12 residues. This CDR3 reads CASSQDHRGVTF. The CDR3 DNA is TGTGCCAGCAGCCAAGATCATAGGGGTGTGACTTTC.

The genes are TRBV7-9 and TRBJ2-2, with 10 bases lining up with TRBD1. In germline, CDR1 is SEHNR, CDR2 FQNEAQ (reference sequence). CDR3 length: 14 residues. V trimming: 8 bases; J trimming: 6 bases; junction bases outside the gene matches: 6. The CDR3 region is CASQRTGGSGELFF. CDR3 coding DNA: TGTGCCAGCCAGCGGACAGGGGGATCCGGGGAGCTGTTTTTT.

This clone was counted once. CDR3: CASSPTRETDTQYF. The CDR3 region has the DNA TGTGCCAGCTCACCTACACGGGAGACAGATACGCAGTATTTT. This rearrangement joins TRBV18 to TRBJ2-3, with a possible D match to TRBD2 (6 bases). Per the germline V gene, CDR1 is KGHSH and CDR2 is LQKENI. V lost 3 bases and J 3 bases, leaving 10 bases between the germline ends. The CDR3 runs to 14 residues.

The rearrangement links TRBV18 to TRBJ1-4; a possible D gene is TRBD1 (5 bases). Germline assignment: CDR1 KGHSH and CDR2 LQKENI. The CDR3 has 16 amino acids. V lost 3 bases and J 2 bases, leaving 13 bases between the germline ends. The CDR3 DNA reads as TGTGCCAGCTCACCTCTCGACAGCACCACTAATGAAAAACTGTTTTTT. It yields the protein CASSPLDSTTNEKLFF.

V and J are TRBV7-2 and TRBJ2-5; 7 positions match TRBD2. The length of the CDR3 is 14 residues. The germline V gene has CDR1 SGHTA and CDR2 FQGNSA. J lost 0 bases, V lost 4 bases, and 2 bases had no gene match. Here the CDR3 DNA reads TGTGCCAGCAGCTCTAGCGGTTACCAAGAGACCCAGTACTTC. It translates to CASSSSGYQETQYF.

The chain employs TRBV2 and TRBJ1-2, with 12 bases aligning to TRBD1. V lost 7 bases, J lost 3 bases, and 9 bases stayed unmatched. The CDR3 length is 16 residues. Looked up from germline, CDR1 is SNHLY and CDR2 is FYNNEI. The CDR3 region is CASIIPGQGAYYGYTF. DNA for the CDR3: TGTGCCAGCATTATCCCGGGACAGGGGGCCTACTATGGCTACACCTTC. The full variable domain, rest sourced from reference TRBV2 and TRBJ1-2, is EPEVTQTPSHQVTQMGQEVILRCVPISNHLYFYWYRQILGQKVEFLVSFYNNEISEKSEIFDDQFSVERPDGSNFTLKIRSTKLEDSAMYFCASIIPGQGAYYGYTFGSGTRLTVV.

A single count supports this clone. The chain couples TRBV2 to TRBJ1-6; D is possibly TRBD1 (6 bases). Per germline, CDR1 SNHLY and CDR2 FYNNEI. V was pared by 6 bases and J by 7 bases, with 16 bases between. CDR3 size: 15 residues. CDR3 nucleotide sequence: TGTGCCAGCAGGGAGGAGGGGGGGACGAATTCACCCCTCCACTTT. Its protein is CASREEGGTNSPLHF.

Of note for this clone: This sample includes further DNA sequences coding for the same CDR3. The chain couples TRBV5-6 to TRBJ2-1; 7 nucleotides agree with TRBD1. CDR1 is SGHDT, CDR2 YYEEEE, per germline. The CDR3 is made up of 16 amino acids. The V and J ends lost 1 base and 4 bases, in that order; junction bases with no gene match: 8. The CDR3 region is CASSLTGANLYNEQFF. The CDR3 nucleotides are TGTGCCAGCAGCTTGACAGGGGCCAACTTATACAATGAGCAGTTCTTC.

About this clone: Distinct nucleotide sequences in the sample also encode this CDR3. The chain carries TRBV5-1 and TRBJ1-6, with TRBD1 as a possible D gene (5 bases). From germline, CDR1 is SGHRS and CDR2 YFSETQ. V shed 2 bases and J shed 10 bases, with 13 bases lying between them. CDR3 length: 14 amino acids. This CDR3 reads CASSFGQGGSPLHF. The CDR3 region has the DNA TGCGCCAGCAGCTTCGGGCAGGGTGGGTCACCCCTCCACTTT.

With respect to this clone: The identical CDR3 is also encoded by other nucleotide sequences in the sample. V is TRBV5-1 and J is TRBJ1-1, with a weak D call TRBD1 (5 bases). The germline V and J ends were trimmed by 3 bases and 1 base, with 10 bases remaining between them. Germline CDR1 SGHRS, CDR2 YFSETQ. This CDR3 has 14 residues. The CDR3 reads CASSSQGGNTEAFF. The DNA of the CDR3 is TGCGCCAGCAGCTCCCAGGGAGGGAACACTGAAGCTTTCTTT.

V is TRBV6-1 and J is TRBJ1-6; D is undetermined. CDR1 is MNHNS, CDR2 SASEGT, per germline. The CDR3 consists of 16 residues. Trimming stripped 2 bases from V and 5 bases from J, with 13 bases between. CDR3 DNA: TGTGCCAGCAGTGAACAACGGGGAAGAAATAATTCACCCCTCCACTTT. Its translation is CASSEQRGRNNSPLHF.

The rearrangement uses TRBV28 and TRBJ1-1, with D unresolved. V was trimmed by 5 bases and J by 10 bases, leaving 11 bases between them. The germline CDR1 and CDR2 sequences are MDHEN and SYDVKM. The CDR3 length is 11 residues. CDR3 sequence (DNA): TGTGCCAGCAGTGTCGACATGAGAGCTTTCTTT. This gives the protein CASSVDMRAFF.

This rearrangement joins TRBV10-3 to TRBJ2-5, with 7 bases matching TRBD2. The CDR3 length is 14 residues. Germline trimming cut 8 bases from V and 1 base from J; bases unmatched to any gene: 7. The germline V gene encodes CDR1 ENHRY and CDR2 SYGVKD. CDR3 sequence: CAISVGGSQETQYF. The CDR3 DNA follows: TGTGCCATCTCCGTCGGGGGGTCCCAAGAGACCCAGTACTTC.

This clone was counted at least ten times. The chain uses TRBV5-4 and TRBJ2-7; 9 nucleotides line up with TRBD1. V trimming: 3 bases; J trimming: 2 bases; junction bases outside the gene matches: 6. Germline V lookup: CDR1 SGHNT, CDR2 YYREEE (reference sequence). The CDR3 sequence is 15 residues long. CDR3 in amino acids: CASSSPNRGPYEQYF. The CDR3 DNA follows: TGTGCCAGCAGCTCCCCTAACAGGGGGCCCTACGAGCAGTACTTC.

This chain connects TRBV10-3 to TRBJ1-5; 10 bases line up with TRBD1. Germline V gene lookup returns CDR1 ENHRY and CDR2 SYGVKD. The V segment lost 2 bases and the J segment 4 bases; nucleotides outside the gene matches: 8. This CDR3 has 17 amino acids. CDR3 region: CAISEGRDRGPNQPQHF. DNA for the CDR3: TGTGCCATCAGTGAGGGCCGGGACAGGGGTCCTAATCAGCCCCAGCATTTT.

The chain combines TRBV5-1 with TRBJ1-1; 8 bases line up with TRBD1. From germline, CDR1 is SGHRS and CDR2 YFSETQ. With 2 bases clipped from V and 5 bases from J, the junction kept 8 bases outside the gene matches. The CDR3 is made up of 15 amino acids. The CDR3, as DNA: TGCGCCAGCAGCTTTGACCGGACAGGGTGGACTGAAGCTTTCTTT. It translates to CASSFDRTGWTEAFF.

This chain uses TRBV4-1 with TRBJ1-1; 8 bases are a match to TRBD1. The CDR3 spans 16 residues. J lost 2 bases, V lost 5 bases, and 10 bases had no gene match. Germline V gives CDR1 MGHRA, CDR2 YSYEKL. CDR3 loop: CASSSRGGQANTEAFF. CDR3 bases: TGCGCCAGCAGCTCCCGAGGGGGACAGGCAAACACTGAAGCTTTCTTT.

The chain links TRBV27 to TRBJ2-1, with 13 bases identical to TRBD2. V shed 4 bases, J shed 4 bases, and the junction held 1 base outside the gene matches. CDR3 length equals 15 residues. CDR1 and CDR2 from the germline V gene are MNHEY and SMNVEV (reference sequence). CDR3 region: CASSSTSGRYNEQFF. CDR3 nucleotides: TGTGCCAGCAGTTCGACTAGCGGGAGGTACAATGAGCAGTTCTTC.

The rearrangement links TRBV19 to TRBJ1-1, with TRBD1 as a possible D gene (6 bases). This CDR3 has 17 amino acids. V dropped 1 base and J dropped 0 bases, with 15 bases sitting between them. Germline values: CDR1 LNHDA, CDR2 SQIVND (reference sequence). CDR3 sequence reads: CASSIGFVDSMNTEAFF. DNA for the CDR3: TGTGCCAGTAGTATAGGTTTCGTGGACAGCATGAACACTGAAGCTTTCTTT. Variable domain in full (rest from reference TRBV19 and TRBJ1-1): DGGITQSPKYLFRKEGQNVTLSCEQNLNHDAMYWYRQDPGQGLRLIYYSQIVNDFQKGDIAEGYSVSREKKESFPLTVTSAQKNPTAFYLCASSIGFVDSMNTEAFFGQGTRLTVV.

The rearrangement uses TRBV3-1 (or the pseudogene TRBV3-2) and TRBJ1-5; D unresolved. Germline assignment: CDR1 LGHDT and CDR2 YNNKEL (reference sequence). V gave up 0 bases and J gave up 5 bases, with 11 bases separating them. The CDR3 covers 15 residues. The CDR3 sequence is CASSQDAGPDQPQHF. The CDR3 coding sequence is TGTGCCAGCAGCCAAGATGCGGGCCCCGATCAGCCCCAGCATTTT.